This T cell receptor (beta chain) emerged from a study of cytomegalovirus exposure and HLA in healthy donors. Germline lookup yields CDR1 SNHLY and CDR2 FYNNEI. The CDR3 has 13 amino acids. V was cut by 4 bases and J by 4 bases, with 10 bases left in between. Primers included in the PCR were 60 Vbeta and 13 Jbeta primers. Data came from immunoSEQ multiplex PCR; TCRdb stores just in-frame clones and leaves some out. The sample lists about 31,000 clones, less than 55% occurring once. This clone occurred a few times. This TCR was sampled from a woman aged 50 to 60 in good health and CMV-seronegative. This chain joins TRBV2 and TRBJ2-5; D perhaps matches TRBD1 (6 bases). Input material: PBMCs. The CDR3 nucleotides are TGTGCCAGCAGTGCTCAGGGGACAGAGACCCAGTACTTC. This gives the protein CASSAQGTETQYF.